This T cell receptor (beta chain) was obtained from a study of T-cell memory formation after mild COVID-19. Study-wide results and caveats: Among CD4+ contracting clones, most were CM and EM, and CD8+ ones EMRA. Later expanders leaned CD4+, whereas clones that contracted between day 15 and 85 were balanced CD4/CD8.

This clonotype was seen ten or more times. Antigen unknown. The TCR alpha and TCR beta cDNA libraries, bearing sample barcodes and UMIs, were generated by 5'RACE using constant-segment primers. One entry per CDR3 protein, called by TCRdb with MiXCR from the 5' RACE reads. The sample includes about 270,000 distinct CDR3 sequences, about a sixth of them seen just once. The sequenced sample was PBMCs or a T cell subset sorted from them (not recorded which). The source is a man between 18 and 35 years old who had mild COVID-19 (a few samples of this study predate the infection). Cell type and time point are not known.

Here the CDR3 reads CASSYSIPGQPYSGNTIYF. DNA for the CDR3: TGTGCCAGCAGTTACTCGATCCCGGGTCAGCCCTATTCTGGAAACACCATATATTTT. The chain links TRBV6-5 to TRBJ1-3; D remains unclear. V dropped 0 bases and J dropped 1 base, with 19 bases sitting between them. CDR1 is MNHEY, CDR2 SVGAGI, per germline. The CDR3 extends over 19 amino acids.